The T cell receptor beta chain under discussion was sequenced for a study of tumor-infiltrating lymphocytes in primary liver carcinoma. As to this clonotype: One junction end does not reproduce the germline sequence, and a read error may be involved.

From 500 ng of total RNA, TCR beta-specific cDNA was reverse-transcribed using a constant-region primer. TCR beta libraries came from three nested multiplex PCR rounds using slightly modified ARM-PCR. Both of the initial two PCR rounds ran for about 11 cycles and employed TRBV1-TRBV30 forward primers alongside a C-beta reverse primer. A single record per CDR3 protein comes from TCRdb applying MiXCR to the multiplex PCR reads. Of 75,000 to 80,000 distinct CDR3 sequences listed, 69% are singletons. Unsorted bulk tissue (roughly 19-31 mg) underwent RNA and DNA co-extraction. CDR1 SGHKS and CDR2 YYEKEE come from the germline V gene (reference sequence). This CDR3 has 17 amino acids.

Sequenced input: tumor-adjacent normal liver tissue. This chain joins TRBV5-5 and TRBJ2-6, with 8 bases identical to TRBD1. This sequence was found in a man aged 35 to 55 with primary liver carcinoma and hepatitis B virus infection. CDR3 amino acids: CARGLWTGLAGASVLTF. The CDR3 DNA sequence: TGTGCCAGAGGCTTATGGACAGGGCTTGCTGGGGCCAGCGTCCTGACTTTC.